This T cell receptor beta chain was obtained from a study of read filtering for tumor transcriptome and immune sequencing. Study overall: Mean patient age was roughly 61 years, range about 45 to 85; 17 male, some 14 female.

At the time of active disease, bone marrow was collected from every patient. This clonotype has a count of ten or more. Molecular barcoded adaptors covering alpha/delta and beta/gamma chains were used on roughly 400 ng RNA. MiXCR, applied by TCRdb to the reads, yields one record per CDR3 protein. The sample yields 50,000 or so distinct CDR3 sequences, roughly an eighth seen once. The V gene's germline CDR1 is SGHDT and CDR2 YYEEEE. CDR3 length equals 12 residues. Trimming cost V 4 bases and J 4 bases, with 6 bases left between them. The chain recombines TRBV5-6 with TRBJ1-5; no definite D call. The sequencing sample was made of a population of CD138-negative cells sorted from bone marrow. The clonotype originates from a donor over 35 with multiple myeloma. The CDR3, as DNA: TGTGCCAGCAGCGTTCTGAATCAGCCCCAGCATTTT. Its protein is CASSVLNQPQHF.